This T cell receptor beta chain stems from a study of beta chain features in type 1 diabetes. Study summary: Similarity in age, gender and cell yields was seen between patients and healthy donors. Overall study results and limits: The study found that naive, central memory and Treg TCRB repertoires appeared more similar in patients than in healthy donors.

Every isolated RNA sample was fully reverse transcribed, so sequencing captured expressed TCRB transcripts. Clones were read by immunoSEQ multiplex PCR, and TCRdb kept only the in-frame ones, dropping some. The sample has 500,000 to 700,000 clones; about 14% are singletons. Trimming cost V 4 bases and J 12 bases; bases outside gene matches: 16. The CDR3 loop spans 15 amino acids. The germline V gene has CDR1 MDHEN and CDR2 SYDVKM. Regarding this clone: Its antigen is not known.

The chain carries TRBV28 and TRBJ2-7, with 9 nucleotides matching TRBD2. Sequencing used naive CD4+ T cells from blood. The clonotype comes from a man aged 18 to 29 in good health. The CDR3 nucleotides are TGTGCCAGCAGTTCGTTGGGGGGGAGCGGGAGGCCCACGTACTTC. It is translated as CASSSLGGSGRPTYF.